These T cell receptor beta chains were read from a single sample in a study of beta chain features in type 1 diabetes. Sequencing was performed with immunoSEQ multiplex PCR; in TCRdb, only in-frame clones are kept and a portion is missing. The sample lists around 280,000 clones, roughly 15% occurring once. The sample taken for sequencing was naive CD4+ T cells from blood. These receptors were collected from a man between 18 and 29 years old with type 1 diabetes. CDR3s include the opening cysteine and the closing phenylalanine or tryptophan. The order of the fields is J gene, V gene, clone size, D gene, CDR3 protein, CDR3 DNA. A D gene is named only where the DNA matches it firmly. Only part of the rows carry a size: once, few, many, or a class if the clone is expanded.

>TRBJ1-6|TRBV5-1|few|-
CASSPRQGNSPLHF
TGCGCCAGCAGCCCCCGGCAGGGAAATTCACCCCTCCACTTT
>TRBJ1-4|TRBV9|few|-
CASSPTGAGEKLFF
TGTGCCAGCAGCCCCACCGGGGCGGGGGAAAAACTGTTTTTT
>TRBJ2-6|TRBV7-9|-|-
CASSYDGPWANVLTF
TGTGCCAGCAGCTATGATGGGCCTTGGGCCAACGTCCTGACTTTC
>TRBJ1-1|TRBV19|few|-
CASSIPGGNTEAFF
TGTGCCAGTAGTATCCCGGGGGGTAACACTGAAGCTTTCTTT
>TRBJ2-1|TRBV2|-|-
CATAPPRLGAHSYNEQFF
TGTGCCACCGCGCCCCCTCGTCTAGGTGCCCACTCCTACAATGAGCAGTTCTTC
>TRBJ2-7|TRBV11-2|few|TRBD2
CASSSILSGTSGWEQYF
TGTGCCAGCAGCTCGATACTTTCCGGGACTAGCGGCTGGGAGCAGTACTTC
>TRBJ2-7|TRBV29-1|many|TRBD1
CSVGDSYEQYF
TGCAGCGTTGGGGACAGCTACGAGCAGTACTTC
>TRBJ2-2|TRBV7-2|-|-
CASSRRLANTGELFF
TGTGCCAGCAGCCGGAGACTAGCGAACACCGGGGAGCTGTTTTTT
>TRBJ2-3|TRBV11-2|-|-
CASSPVRTDTQYF
TGTGCCAGCAGCCCAGTGCGCACAGATACGCAGTATTTT
>TRBJ2-1|TRBV9|few|-
CASSVAVDEQFF
TGTGCCAGCAGCGTAGCGGTCGATGAGCAGTTCTTC
>TRBJ2-5|TRBV11-3|few|TRBD2
CASSHRTSGGLGTQYF
TGTGCCAGCAGCCACCGGACTAGCGGGGGGCTGGGGACCCAGTACTTC
>TRBJ2-7|TRBV28|few|-
CASRPSVYEQYF
TGTGCCAGCAGACCTAGCGTATACGAGCAGTACTTC
>TRBJ2-5|TRBV18|-|-
CASSPSGQETQYF
TGTGCCAGCTCACCAAGCGGGCAAGAGACCCAGTACTTC
>TRBJ2-3|TRBV28|few|-
CASSRPWGTTDTQYF
TGTGCCAGCAGCCGACCTTGGGGCACCACAGATACGCAGTATTTT
>TRBJ1-1|TRBV5-4|-|-
CASSLGTAMNTEAFF
TGTGCCAGCAGCTTGGGGACAGCTATGAACACTGAAGCTTTCTTT